Listed here is a single TCR beta chain. Original analysis: Estimation of nucleated cell counts was performed using reference gene primer amplification. Clones were sequenced by immunoSEQ multiplex PCR, and TCRdb holds only the in-frame ones, with some missing. V, J and clone size derive from that table, while D and trimming were established from the DNA sequence. The data hold 130,000 to 150,000 clones, with roughly four fifths observed a single time. This CDR3 contains 13 residues. Germline values: CDR1 MNHEY, CDR2 SVGAGI. V shed 8 bases and J shed 3 bases, with 12 bases lying between them. This sample was included in a study of blood T cell repertoires in COVID-19.

The chain combines TRBV6-5 with TRBJ2-3; the D gene is possibly TRBD1 (5 bases). This TCR came from a man aged 45-65 years who had recovered from COVID-19. Sequencing used PBMCs or T cells enriched from blood (not recorded which). DNA of the CDR3: TGTGCCAGCTGCAGGGTGGGGACAGATACGCAGTATTTT. Encoded protein: CASCRVGTDTQYF.